The 5 T cell receptor beta chains listed next were all sequenced from one sample in a study of T-cell reconstitution after alpha-beta-depleted transplantation in children. For TCRbeta, the library was prepared with unique molecular identifiers. TCRdb re-analysed the PCR reads in MiXCR, keeping a single row per CDR3 protein. The repertoire includes about 500,000 distinct CDR3 sequences, more than 9.5% of them detected once, and around 15% sits in the top ten. The source was PBMCs, mostly from graft donor cells, collected 180 days after TCRalphabeta/CD19-depleted stem cell transplant. The receptor set was obtained from a female patient younger than 10 who had a stem cell transplant for aplastic anemia, so the T cells may come from the graft donor.

The V and J genes are TRBV24-1 and TRBJ2-2, with 7 nucleotides matching TRBD2. Germline trimming cut 4 bases from V and 4 bases from J; bases unmatched to any gene: 8. Germline loops: CDR1 KGHDR, CDR2 SFDVKD. The CDR3 runs 16 residues. The CDR3: CATSDPGLRSTGELFF. The CDR3 DNA reads TGTGCCACCAGTGACCCGGGACTACGAAGCACCGGGGAGCTGTTTTTT.

This chain joins TRBV2 and TRBJ2-5; no firm D call. CDR3 size: 14 residues. Germline loops: CDR1 SNHLY, CDR2 FYNNEI. Trimming took off 1 base at V and 3 bases at J, with 9 bases between the two ends. The CDR3 DNA follows: TGTGCCAGCAGTGAAGGAGAGAACAAAGAGACCCAGTACTTC. Translated, it gives CASSEGENKETQYF.

The rearrangement links TRBV20-1 to TRBJ2-5; TRBD2 agrees at 13 bases. Per the germline V gene, CDR1 is DFQATT and CDR2 is SNEGSKA (reference sequence). The length of the CDR3 is 15 residues. The ends lost 5 bases at V and 5 bases at J; junction bases unmatched: 8. The CDR3, as DNA: TGCAGTGCTTCTCCCCCGGGACTAGCGGGGGAGACCCAGTACTTC. Protein product: CSASPPGLAGETQYF.

This sequence joins TRBV6-2 or TRBV6-3 and TRBJ2-2; D is uncertain. This CDR3 region has 11 residues. Per germline, CDR1 MNHEY and CDR2 SVGEGT. V dropped 8 bases and J dropped 13 bases, with 14 bases sitting between them. CDR3 in DNA: TGTGCCAGCGGCCAACCCAGGCGGCTGTTTTTT. Its protein product is CASGQPRRLFF.

This chain connects TRBV20-1 to TRBJ2-3; 9 nucleotides line up with TRBD1. CDR3 length equals 14 residues. Germline trimming cut 5 bases from V and 2 bases from J; bases unmatched to any gene: 5. Germline assignment: CDR1 DFQATT and CDR2 SNEGSKA (reference sequence). The CDR3 loop is CSAPRDRATDTQYF. DNA of the CDR3: TGCAGTGCTCCGAGGGACAGGGCCACAGATACGCAGTATTTT.